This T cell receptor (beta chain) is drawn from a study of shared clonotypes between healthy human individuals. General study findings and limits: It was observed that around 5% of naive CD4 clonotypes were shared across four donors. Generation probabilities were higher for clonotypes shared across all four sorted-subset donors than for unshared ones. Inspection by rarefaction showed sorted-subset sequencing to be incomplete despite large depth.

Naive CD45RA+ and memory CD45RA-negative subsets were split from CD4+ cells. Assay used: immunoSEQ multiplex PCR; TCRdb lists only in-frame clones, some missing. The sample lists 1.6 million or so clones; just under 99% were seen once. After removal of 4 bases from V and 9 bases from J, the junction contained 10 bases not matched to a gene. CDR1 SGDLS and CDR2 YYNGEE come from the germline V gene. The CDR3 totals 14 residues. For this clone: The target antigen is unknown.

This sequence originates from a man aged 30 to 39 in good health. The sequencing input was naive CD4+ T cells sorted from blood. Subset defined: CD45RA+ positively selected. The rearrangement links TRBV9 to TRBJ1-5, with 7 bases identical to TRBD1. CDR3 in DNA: TGTGCCAGCAGCAGTGGGACAGCCCCTCGGCCCCAGCATTTT. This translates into CASSSGTAPRPQHF.